Listed below are T cell receptor beta chains from one sample, sequenced in a study of cytomegalovirus exposure and HLA in healthy donors. Only in-frame clones appear in the TCRdb table, and some are missing; sequencing was by immunoSEQ multiplex PCR. The sample's table shows about 160,000 clones. The source material was PBMCs. The receptors were gathered from a woman in her fifties or sixties in good health and CMV-seronegative. CDR3s include the opening cysteine and the closing phenylalanine or tryptophan. D genes are given only for firm matches.

len	d_gene	v_gene	j_gene	CDR3aa	CDR3nt
13	-	TRBV5-1	TRBJ1-2	CASSLVGGWGYTF	TGCGCCAGCAGCTTGGTAGGGGGATGGGGCTACACCTTC
15	-	TRBV19	TRBJ1-4	CASSPQYSTNEKLFF	TGTGCCAGTAGTCCACAGTATTCAACTAATGAAAAACTGTTTTTT
18	-	TRBV27	TRBJ1-5	CASSSVLSGGSLNQPQHF	TGTGCCAGCTCCTCGGTCCTGAGCGGGGGGTCCCTCAATCAGCCCCAGCATTTT
16	TRBD2	TRBV7-2	TRBJ2-3	CASSLGASGSTDTQYF	TGTGCCAGCAGCTTAGGGGCTAGCGGGAGCACAGATACGCAGTATTTT
16	TRBD2	TRBV18	TRBJ2-3	CASSLTSGGFTDTQYF	TGTGCCAGCTCACTAACTAGCGGGGGATTCACAGATACGCAGTATTTT
15	TRBD1	TRBV7-9	TRBJ2-7	CASSSTDRGDYEQYF	TGTGCCAGCAGCTCAACGGACAGGGGGGATTACGAGCAGTACTTC
15	TRBD1	TRBV27	TRBJ2-3	CASSLRQGSTDTQYF	TGTGCCAGCAGTCTAAGACAGGGGTCAACAGATACGCAGTATTTT
14	TRBD1	TRBV5-1	TRBJ1-1	CASRTGVENTEAFF	TGCGCCAGCAGGACAGGGGTTGAGAACACTGAAGCTTTCTTT
14	TRBD1	TRBV28	TRBJ1-1	CASSIDRGHTEAFF	TGTGCCAGCAGTATCGACAGGGGGCACACTGAAGCTTTCTTT
16	TRBD2	TRBV5-1	TRBJ2-1	CASRGSGRGRDNEQFF	TGCGCCTCCCGGGGTAGCGGGAGGGGTAGGGACAATGAGCAGTTCTTC
15	-	TRBV15	TRBJ1-1	CATSTSDFLGTEAFF	TGTGCCACCAGCACCTCGGACTTCTTGGGCACTGAAGCTTTCTTT
15	-	TRBV7-2	TRBJ1-6	CASSFSLSLSSPLHF	TGTGCCAGCAGCTTCTCCCTCTCCCTAAGCTCACCCCTCCACTTT
16	TRBD2	TRBV7-9	TRBJ2-3	CASSFGGGAITDTQYF	TGTGCCAGCAGCTTCGGCGGGGGGGCGATCACAGATACGCAGTATTTT